These 28 T cell receptor beta chains came from one sample sequenced in a study of beta chain features in type 1 diabetes. Expressed TCRB transcripts got sequenced, as all isolated RNA was reverse transcribed. Assay: immunoSEQ multiplex PCR; the TCRdb copy retains only in-frame clones and omits some. The sample includes about 650,000 clones, roughly an eighth of them seen just once. Whole-study results and caveats: Type 1 diabetes patients had TCRB CDR3s that were shorter (moderately but significantly so) in all four CD4+ subsets.

No cognate antigen is known for these TCRs. Sequenced sample: naive CD4+ T cells from blood. These receptors all stem from a man under 40 with type 1 diabetes.

This chain joins TRBV28 and TRBJ1-2; D is possibly TRBD1 (6 bases). The CDR3 contains 13 residues. Germline assignment: CDR1 MDHEN and CDR2 SYDVKM. V dropped 4 bases and J dropped 8 bases, with 14 bases sitting between them. CDR3: CASSSTGTIGYTF. For the CDR3, the DNA is TGTGCCAGCAGTTCGACCGGGACAATCGGCTACACCTTC.

This sequence joins TRBV9 and TRBJ2-3; D unresolved. Trimming removed 2 bases at V and 1 base at J, with 8 bases between. The germline V gene has CDR1 SGDLS and CDR2 YYNGEE. This CDR3 contains 14 residues. The CDR3 is CASSVVVGTDTQYF. In DNA form, the CDR3 reads TGTGCCAGCAGCGTGGTAGTAGGCACAGATACGCAGTATTTT.

This clone was picked up a small number of times. The V gene is TRBV5-6, the J gene TRBJ1-5; D gene unclear. Trimming removed 1 base at V and 2 bases at J, with 10 bases between. This CDR3 contains 15 residues. CDR1 and CDR2 from the germline V gene are SGHDT and YYEEEE. CDR3 region: CASSLTPNGNQPQHF. CDR3 DNA: TGTGCCAGCAGCTTGACCCCCAACGGCAATCAGCCCCAGCATTTT.

A note on this clone: Other DNA sequences in the same sample also yield this CDR3. The V and J genes are TRBV19 and TRBJ1-2; 8 nucleotides match TRBD1. The CDR3 has 14 amino acids. Germline V gene lookup returns CDR1 LNHDA and CDR2 SQIVND (reference sequence). V was clipped by 9 bases and J by 4 bases; unmatched bases: 10. CDR3 protein: CASSRQGSSYGYTF. The CDR3 DNA reads as TGTGCCAGCTCTCGACAGGGGAGTAGCTATGGCTACACCTTC.

The rearrangement links TRBV5-1 to TRBJ2-7, with D unclear. V was trimmed by 0 bases and J by 9 bases, leaving 16 bases between them. The V gene's germline CDR1 is SGHRS and CDR2 YFSETQ. The CDR3 contains 14 residues. CDR3 sequence (DNA): TGCGCCAGCAGCTTGGATTCAGAGAGTTCAGGGCAGTACTTC. It yields the protein CASSLDSESSGQYF.

The chain recombines TRBV19 with TRBJ2-7; the D gene is possibly TRBD1 (6 bases). The length of the CDR3 is 13 residues. Between the trimmed V and J ends, which lost 10 bases and 2 bases, there was a span of 15 bases. Germline CDR1 LNHDA, CDR2 SQIVND (reference sequence). CDR3 in amino acids: CATTRDNTYEQYF. In nucleotides, the CDR3 is TGTGCCACCACCCGGGACAACACCTACGAGCAGTACTTC.

In this sample, this clone turned up a few times. This chain joins TRBV29-1 and TRBJ1-2, with TRBD1 identical over 7 bases. The CDR3 contains 15 residues. Germline lookup yields CDR1 SQVTM and CDR2 ANQGSEA. The junction had 13 bases not matched to a gene; V was cut back by 4 bases and J by 5 bases. CDR3 DNA sequence: TGCAGCGTTGTGAGGACGACAGGGAAGAATTATGGCTACACCTTC. As protein: CSVVRTTGKNYGYTF.

The V and J genes are TRBV4-1 and TRBJ1-4; unclear D gene. Germline lookup yields CDR1 MGHRA and CDR2 YSYEKL. This CDR3 region has 13 residues. The V end was cut by 4 bases, the J end by 6 bases, with 9 bases between. The CDR3 DNA follows: TGCGCCAGCAGCCGACGGGAGGATGAAAAACTGTTTTTT. This sequence encodes CASSRREDEKLFF.

This clone appeared a few times. The chain uses TRBV29-1 and TRBJ1-3; TRBD1 might be the D (5 bases). CDR1 and CDR2 from the germline V gene are SQVTM and ANQGSEA. This CDR3 is built from 14 residues. Trimming pared 3 bases from V and 4 bases from J, leaving 13 bases between. The CDR3 here is CSVERGVAGNTIYF. DNA for the CDR3: TGCAGCGTTGAGAGAGGGGTCGCCGGAAACACCATATATTTT.

This clone has only one observation. The chain has TRBV5-1 and TRBJ2-2; 9 positions match TRBD1. Trimming took 0 bases from V and 5 from J; bases not matched to a gene: 5. CDR1 and CDR2 from the germline V gene are SGHRS and YFSETQ. CDR3 length: 16 residues. CDR3 sequence (DNA): TGCGCCAGCAGCTTGGCCTTTGGACAGGGGACCGGGGAGCTGTTTTTT. The encoded protein is CASSLAFGQGTGELFF.

Notes on this clone: The same CDR3 also results from other DNA sequences found in this sample. The rearrangement links TRBV20-1 to TRBJ2-5; D ambiguous. Trimming shortened V by 0 bases and J by 5 bases, and 4 bases separated the two germline ends. The CDR3 has 11 amino acids. Germline V lookup: CDR1 DFQATT, CDR2 SNEGSKA (reference sequence). CDR3 bases: TGCAGTGCTAGAGATCAGGAGACCCAGTACTTC. It specifies CSARDQETQYF.

This clone was detected only a few times. The V call is TRBV27, the J call TRBJ2-3; the D is unclear. The germline V gene encodes CDR1 MNHEY and CDR2 SMNVEV (reference sequence). The germline V and J ends were trimmed by 5 bases and 2 bases, with 14 bases remaining between them. The CDR3 is 15 residues long. The CDR3 DNA sequence: TGTGCCAGCAGTGAAAAAGGAGTCTACACAGATACGCAGTATTTT. This sequence encodes CASSEKGVYTDTQYF.

In its sample, this clone was seen a few times. The chain carries TRBV7-9 and TRBJ2-7; D ambiguous. The V gene's germline CDR1 is SEHNR and CDR2 FQNEAQ (reference sequence). V lost 2 bases to trimming and J lost 3 bases, with 11 bases between them. This CDR3 contains 14 residues. This CDR3 is CASSLRASGYEQYF. In DNA, the CDR3 is TGTGCCAGCAGCTTACGGGCGTCCGGCTACGAGCAGTACTTC.

The J gene is TRBJ1-2, the V gene TRBV18, with D maybe TRBD1 (6 bases). This CDR3 region has 14 residues. V gave up 4 bases and J gave up 4 bases, with 13 bases separating them. CDR1 is KGHSH, CDR2 LQKENI, per germline. As DNA, the CDR3 is TGTGCCAGCTCACTAAACAGGGAGTTCTATGGCTACACCTTC. Protein: CASSLNREFYGYTF.

J is TRBJ2-1 and V is TRBV27, with TRBD2 identical over 7 bases. This CDR3 comprises 14 residues. Trimming at V came to 7 bases and at J to 8 bases, leaving 11 bases not matched to a gene. The germline CDR1 and CDR2 sequences are MNHEY and SMNVEV (reference sequence). CDR3 nucleotide sequence: TGTGCCAGCACCCAGAGGACTAGGTCCGATGAGCAGTTCTTC. It specifies CASTQRTRSDEQFF.

The J gene is TRBJ1-5, the V gene TRBV28; no clear D gene. CDR1 and CDR2 (germline): MDHEN, SYDVKM. The CDR3 consists of 12 residues. V lost 2 bases to trimming and J lost 5 bases, with 4 bases between them. Here the CDR3 DNA reads TGTGCCAGCAGTTTAACGGATCAGCCCCAGCATTTT. Translating it yields CASSLTDQPQHF.

This clone was seen a handful of times. The CDR3 coding sequence is TGCAGCGTTGCGTGGGATGTAGAGACCCAGTACTTC. Translated, it gives CSVAWDVETQYF. The chain links TRBV29-1 to TRBJ2-5; D gene uncertain. Between the trimmed V and J ends, which lost 4 bases and 4 bases, there was a span of 10 bases. The CDR3 has 12 amino acids. Germline CDR1 SQVTM, CDR2 ANQGSEA.

This chain joins TRBV27 and TRBJ2-7; D may be TRBD1 (5 bases). Trimming shortened V by 5 bases and J by 2 bases, and 19 bases separated the two germline ends. Germline V gene lookup returns CDR1 MNHEY and CDR2 SMNVEV (reference sequence). This CDR3 is built from 16 residues. Here the CDR3 DNA reads TGTGCCAGCAGTAGGGGTCCGGGTTCCTCTCCCTACGAGCAGTACTTC. This sequence encodes CASSRGPGSSPYEQYF.

The chain is built from TRBV25-1 and TRBJ1-2; no firm D call. Germline-derived CDR1 and CDR2 are MGHDK and SYGVNS. The CDR3 is 12 amino acids. The V end lost 1 base, the J end lost 6 bases, and 6 bases lay between the germline ends. The CDR3 DNA is TGTGCCAGCAGTGAATCGGCGAATGGCTACACCTTC. Its protein product is CASSESANGYTF.

In its sample, this clone was seen a few times. This sequence joins TRBV7-3 and TRBJ2-2; unclear D gene. The CDR3 is 12 amino acids. Trimming left V 2 bases short and J 7 bases short, with 5 bases between. The germline V gene encodes CDR1 SGHTA and CDR2 FQGTGA. The CDR3 loop is CASSLSFGELFF. The CDR3 region has the DNA TGTGCCAGCAGCTTATCCTTCGGGGAGCTGTTTTTT.

The chain carries TRBV5-1 and TRBJ2-7; TRBD1 matches at 9 bases. The CDR3 is 15 residues long. From germline, CDR1 is SGHRS and CDR2 YFSETQ. With V trimmed by 4 bases and J by 6 bases, 11 bases remained unmatched. CDR3 in DNA: TGCGCCAGCAGCACTACACCGGGACAGGGAGTCGAGCAGTACTTC. Translated, it gives CASSTTPGQGVEQYF.

In this sample, this clone turned up a few times. The sample has other DNA sequences that encode this CDR3 too. This chain joins TRBV14 and TRBJ2-2; 9 nucleotides agree with TRBD1. Losses at the gene ends were 6 bases for V and 1 base for J; bases not matched to a gene: 6. Per germline, CDR1 SGHDN and CDR2 FVKESK. The CDR3 consists of 16 residues. CDR3 sequence (DNA): TGTGCCAGCAGTTCCCGACAGGGGGGGAACACCGGGGAGCTGTTTTTT. It translates to CASSSRQGGNTGELFF.

The genes are TRBV12-5 and TRBJ2-7; D uncertain. Trimming left V 1 base short and J 2 bases short, with 6 bases between. Germline CDR1 reads LGHNT; CDR2 reads FRNRAP. The CDR3 runs 13 residues. The CDR3 region is CASGLGRAYEQYF. The CDR3 DNA reads TGTGCTAGTGGTTTGGGTAGAGCCTACGAGCAGTACTTC.

V gene TRBV19 combines with J gene TRBJ2-5; maybe TRBD1 (6 bases). Looked up from germline, CDR1 is LNHDA and CDR2 is SQIVND (reference sequence). The CDR3 spans 14 residues. The ends were cut back, 7 bases at V and 4 bases at J, with 16 bases in the middle. Here the CDR3 reads CASNRGHNGETQYF. In DNA form, the CDR3 reads TGTGCCAGTAACCGGGGACATAATGGAGAGACCCAGTACTTC.

Of note for this clone: Other DNA sequences within the sample encode an identical CDR3. The chain links TRBV27 to TRBJ1-2; 8 nucleotides match TRBD1. The CDR3 covers 12 residues. V lost 5 bases and J lost 7; bases outside the gene matches: 3. CDR1 MNHEY and CDR2 SMNVEV come from the germline V gene (reference sequence). As DNA, the CDR3 is TGTGCCAGCAGTCCAGGACAGGGTGGCTACACCTTC. This gives the protein CASSPGQGGYTF.

The chain uses TRBV6-5 and TRBJ1-4; D is unclear. CDR1 is MNHEY and CDR2 is SVGAGI in the germline V gene. V was cut by 7 bases and J by 8 bases, with 20 bases left in between. CDR3 length: 15 residues. The CDR3 loop is CASKEYGLEIEKLFF. The CDR3 DNA is TGTGCCAGCAAAGAATACGGGTTAGAAATCGAAAAACTGTTTTTT.

The genes are TRBV10-3 and TRBJ2-5; 9 positions agree with TRBD2. Germline CDR1 and CDR2: ENHRY and SYGVKD. The CDR3 runs 17 residues. V gave up 6 bases and J gave up 2 bases; unmatched junction bases: 13. In DNA form, the CDR3 reads TGTGCCATCAGCCACCAGGGCGGGGGGGTTCTTCAAGAGACCCAGTACTTC. This gives the protein CAISHQGGGVLQETQYF.

About this clone: Other DNA sequences in this specimen translate into the identical CDR3. This chain uses TRBV6-5 with TRBJ1-6, with D unclear. Trimming shortened V by 10 bases and J by 4 bases, and 8 bases separated the two germline ends. Germline CDR1 MNHEY, CDR2 SVGAGI. The CDR3 is made up of 12 amino acids. The CDR3 protein is CATGGYNSPLHF. CDR3 nucleotides: TGTGCCACAGGAGGGTATAATTCACCCCTCCACTTT.